This T cell receptor (beta chain) was identified in a study of beta chain features in type 1 diabetes. About the study: Cells sorted and examined across all samples totaled around 110,000,000. Study-wide findings and caveats: Possibly, sequencing cDNA over-represented cells that had high TCR expression levels.

In the case of this clone: Its specificity is unknown.

It was via CD45RO/CCR7/CD25/CD127/CD95/CD27 that CD4+ naive, central memory, regulatory and stem cell-like memory cells were sorted. V was cut by 3 bases and J by 1 base, with 7 bases left in between. Germline assignment: CDR1 SGHVS and CDR2 FQNEAQ. The CDR3 totals 14 residues. TCRB transcripts that were expressed got sequenced, as all of the isolated RNA had been reverse transcribed. TCRdb keeps only in-frame clones here, not all; method: immunoSEQ multiplex PCR. Of about half a million clones listed, about an eighth are singletons. The sequenced sample was naive CD4+ T cells from blood. The sequence was obtained from a woman aged 18-29 years in good health. The rearrangement uses TRBV7-8 and TRBJ1-5; D is undetermined. The CDR3 DNA reads TGTGCCAGCAGCTTGGCTCAGAGCAATCAGCCCCAGCATTTT. It encodes CASSLAQSNQPQHF.